This passage covers 10 T cell receptor beta chains from one sample sequenced in a study of PD-1 blockade in mismatch repair-deficient tumors. Some clones are missing from TCRdb's copy, which holds only in-frame ones; the method was immunoSEQ multiplex PCR. The sample holds about 130,000 clones, approximately 91% seen once. Source: peripheral blood, taken approximately 71 weeks after starting pembrolizumab. Receptors originate from an adult with mismatch repair-deficient cancer.

The chain joins TRBV4-2 to TRBJ1-1; D is ambiguous. Trimming pared 0 bases from V and 2 bases from J, leaving 10 bases between. Looked up from germline, CDR1 is LGHNA and CDR2 is YNFKEQ. The CDR3 spans 15 residues. The CDR3 DNA reads TGTGCCAGCAGCCAAGATCCTATTGGCAACACTGAAGCTTTCTTT. Its translation: CASSQDPIGNTEAFF.

Written as DNA, the CDR3 is TGTGCCAGCAGCTTTTACTCCTACGAGCAGTACTTC. The encoded protein is CASSFYSYEQYF. J is TRBJ2-7 and V is TRBV11-3; no firm D call. The CDR3 is 12 amino acids. V lost 3 bases to trimming and J lost 0 bases, with 3 bases between them. Germline assignment: CDR1 SGHNT and CDR2 YENEEA.

The chain is built from TRBV5-4 and TRBJ2-1, with a tentative D call TRBD2 (6 bases). The CDR3 is 12 residues long. Per the germline V gene, CDR1 is SGHNT and CDR2 is YYREEE (reference sequence). V was pared by 4 bases and J by 8 bases, with 10 bases between. The CDR3 is CASSGGYHEQFF. Written as DNA, the CDR3 is TGTGCCAGCAGCGGAGGGTATCATGAGCAGTTCTTC.

The chain links TRBV7-9 to TRBJ2-1; 8 bases are shared with TRBD2. CDR1 is SEHNR and CDR2 is FQNEAQ in the germline V gene (reference sequence). Trimming removed 8 bases from V and 6 bases from J; junction bases left unmatched: 15. This CDR3 region has 16 residues. The CDR3 region is CASARGGVLKPNEQFF. For the CDR3, the DNA is TGTGCCAGCGCTCGGGGGGGCGTTCTCAAACCCAATGAGCAGTTCTTC.

The rearrangement joins TRBV4-1 to TRBJ2-7, with TRBD2 matching over 7 bases. From germline, CDR1 is MGHRA and CDR2 YSYEKL. The CDR3 spans 15 residues. V shed 0 bases, J shed 1 base, and the junction held 3 bases outside the gene matches. The CDR3 is CASSQEGGKSYEQYF. The CDR3 coding sequence is TGCGCCAGCAGCCAAGAGGGGGGGAAATCCTACGAGCAGTACTTC.

This rearrangement joins TRBV4-3 to TRBJ2-3, with 7 bases fitting TRBD2. With V trimmed by 1 base and J by 7 bases, 5 bases remained unmatched. This CDR3 has 14 amino acids. Germline values: CDR1 LGHNA, CDR2 YSLEER. The CDR3 region has the DNA TGCGCCAGCAGCCAAGGAAGCGGGACTAATACGCAGTATTTT. Protein: CASSQGSGTNTQYF.

The rearrangement links TRBV29-1 to TRBJ2-1; possible D gene TRBD2, 6 bases. Trimming took 4 bases from V and 4 from J, leaving 8 bases between them. This CDR3 has 12 residues. Germline CDR1 is SQVTM and CDR2 is ANQGSEA. The CDR3 spells CSVVGTYNEQFF. The CDR3 nucleotides read TGCAGCGTTGTAGGGACTTACAATGAGCAGTTCTTC.

V gene TRBV11-1 combines with J gene TRBJ2-1, with D perhaps matching TRBD1 (7 bases). The CDR3 length is 17 residues. The V gene lost 0 bases and the J gene lost 8 bases, with 20 bases spanning the gap. Per germline, CDR1 SGHAT and CDR2 FQDESV (reference sequence). The CDR3 here is CASSLARGTAPLDEQFF. The CDR3 DNA follows: TGTGCCAGCAGCTTAGCCCGGGGGACAGCTCCATTAGATGAGCAGTTCTTC.

This sequence joins TRBV4-1 and TRBJ2-2, with D perhaps matching TRBD1 (5 bases). The CDR3 loop spans 17 amino acids. Germline-derived CDR1 and CDR2 are MGHRA and YSYEKL. Trimming took off 4 bases at V and 5 bases at J, with 20 bases between the two ends. CDR3 nucleotide sequence: TGCGCCAGCAGCCGCACAACCCTGCTGCAGGGAACCGGGGAGCTGTTTTTT. Residues: CASSRTTLLQGTGELFF.

The V gene is TRBV4-1, the J gene TRBJ2-2, with 8 nucleotides matching TRBD2. Unmatched junction bases numbered 6, after V lost 6 bases and J lost 3 bases. The CDR3 extends over 15 amino acids. CDR1 is MGHRA, CDR2 YSYEKL, per germline. CDR3 in amino acids: CASSRIAGYTGELFF. CDR3 sequence (DNA): TGCGCCAGCAGTCGAATAGCGGGATACACCGGGGAGCTGTTTTTT.